What follows are 10 T cell receptor beta chains derived from one specimen sequenced in a study of identical twins. Each CDR3 protein is one row after TCRdb ran MiXCR on the 5' RACE reads. The sample has 1.5 million to 2 million distinct CDR3 sequences; under 35% are singletons. Sequences were obtained from cord blood. The source of these receptors is a newborn girl in good health.

On this clonotype: Being one base from a much bigger clone, this may be a read error. V gene TRBV27 combines with J gene TRBJ2-1; the D gene could be TRBD1 or TRBD2 (5 bases each). Gene TRBJ2-7 matches the end of the DNA better, so the J call may be wrong. Germline CDR1 MNHEY, CDR2 SMNVEV (reference sequence). The CDR3 loop spans 17 amino acids. The CDR3 nucleotides read TGTGCCAGCAGTTCGCCTGGGGCTCACGGGGATTACAATGAGCAGTACTTC. It is translated as CASSSPGAHGDYNEQYF.

As concerns this clonotype: A read error may be the cause here, since a much bigger clone is one base away. The rearrangement joins TRBV4-1 to TRBJ2-1; 7 nucleotides align to TRBD1. Germline CDR1 is MGHRA and CDR2 is YSYEKL. The CDR3 has 14 amino acids. The CDR3 DNA reads TGCGCCGGCAGCCAAGGGGACAGAAACAATGAGCAGTTCTTC. Translated: CAGSQGDRNNEQFF.

This clonotype was recorded a few times. The J gene is TRBJ1-2, the V gene TRBV5-5, with D hard to call. Germline CDR1 is SGHKS and CDR2 is YYEKEE (reference sequence). The V end was cut by 4 bases, the J end by 4 bases, with 14 bases between. The CDR3 covers 14 residues. For the CDR3, the DNA is TGTGCCAGCAGCCTGGGGTATGGACGCTATGGCTACACCTTC. It encodes CASSLGYGRYGYTF.

This clonotype was seen only a few times. The chain combines TRBV20-1 with TRBJ1-2; D remains unclear. The V end lost 3 bases, the J end lost 8 bases, and 13 bases lay between the germline ends. CDR1 is DFQATT, CDR2 SNEGSKA, per germline (reference sequence). The CDR3 sequence is 12 residues long. The CDR3 nucleotides read TGCAGTGCTAGCCAATCGGCGGACGGCTACACCTTC. Amino acids: CSASQSADGYTF.

This clonotype was counted a few times. The rearrangement joins TRBV6-2 or TRBV6-3 to TRBJ2-2; tentative D call: TRBD1 (5 bases). The CDR3 has 13 amino acids. The germline CDR1 and CDR2 sequences are MNHEY and SVGEGT. Trimming took 6 bases from V and 8 from J, leaving 13 bases between them. CDR3 DNA sequence: TGTGCCAGCAGGGACCTGAACAGGGGGGAGCTGTTTTTT. Amino acid sequence: CASRDLNRGELFF.

The table lists this clonotype with a few counts. The chain carries TRBV10-3 and TRBJ2-2; no reliable D call. Trimming removed 0 bases from V and 0 bases from J, with 8 bases in between. Germline V CDR1 and CDR2: ENHRY, SYGVKD. This CDR3 has 16 amino acids. The CDR3 loop is CAISESSPANTGELFF. CDR3 coding DNA: TGTGCCATCAGTGAGTCATCCCCTGCGAACACCGGGGAGCTGTTTTTT.

The chain combines TRBV6-5 with TRBJ2-2, with TRBD1 matching over 8 bases. The CDR3 is made up of 14 amino acids. Trimming at V came to 8 bases and at J to 1 base, leaving 3 bases not matched to a gene. Germline loops: CDR1 MNHEY, CDR2 SVGAGI. As DNA, the CDR3 is TGTGCCAGCTTCAGGGGGCTGAACACCGGGGAGCTGTTTTTT. This sequence encodes CASFRGLNTGELFF.

This chain uses TRBV13 with TRBJ2-1; 7 bases fit TRBD2. The DNA end is a closer match to TRBJ2-7, so the J assignment may be wrong. The V gene's germline CDR1 is PRHDT and CDR2 FYEKMQ (reference sequence). The CDR3 consists of 15 residues. CDR3 nucleotides: TGTGCCAGCAGCTTACGGGGGGAGACAGACAATGAGCAGTACTTC. This sequence encodes CASSLRGETDNEQYF.

The V call is TRBV28, the J call TRBJ2-1; 7 nucleotides line up with TRBD2. Germline values: CDR1 MDHEN, CDR2 SYDVKM. The CDR3 covers 15 residues. With 3 bases clipped from V and 5 bases from J, the junction kept 7 bases outside the gene matches. DNA of the CDR3: TGTGCCAGCAGTTTTGGCGGGAGTTCCGACAATGAGCAGTTCTTC. Translation gives CASSFGGSSDNEQFF.

This clonotype was observed a few times. The chain recombines TRBV6-5 with TRBJ1-5, with TRBD1 matching over 8 bases. Germline assignment: CDR1 MNHEY and CDR2 SVGAGI. CDR3 length: 15 amino acids. J lost 6 bases, V lost 0 bases, and 4 bases had no gene match. CDR3 bases: TGTGCCAGCAGTTACTCGAGGACAGGGAGTCAGCCCCAGCATTTT. Its translation is CASSYSRTGSQPQHF.